A single sample is the source of the 23 T cell receptor beta chains below, sequenced in a study of blood T cell repertoires in COVID-19. Assay: immunoSEQ multiplex PCR; the TCRdb copy retains only in-frame clones and omits some. Here the sample spans fewer than 120,000 clones, about three quarters being singletons. Material: peripheral blood. These receptors all come from a woman older than 75 with active or convalescent COVID-19.

This clone was recorded once. The V and J genes are TRBV5-1 and TRBJ2-5, with TRBD2 identical over 12 bases. The germline V gene has CDR1 SGHRS and CDR2 YFSETQ. CDR3 length equals 16 residues. With 4 bases clipped from V and 4 bases from J, the junction kept 8 bases outside the gene matches. CDR3 sequence reads: CASSTGLAGKGETQYF. Here the CDR3 DNA reads TGCGCCAGCAGCACTGGACTAGCGGGAAAGGGAGAGACCCAGTACTTC.

This clone has a single count. The chain couples TRBV7-2 to TRBJ2-2; 7 nucleotides line up with TRBD2. With V trimmed by 2 bases and J by 1 base, 4 bases remained unmatched. The CDR3 loop spans 16 amino acids. CDR1 and CDR2 (germline): SGHTA, FQGNSA. The chain's CDR3 is CASSLFASGNTGELFF. The CDR3 DNA reads as TGTGCCAGCAGCTTATTCGCTAGCGGGAACACCGGGGAGCTGTTTTTT. Full variable domain (remainder filled in from reference TRBV7-2 and TRBJ2-2): GAGVSQSPSNKVTEKGKDVELRCDPISGHTALYWYRQSLGQGLEFLIYFQGNSAPDKSGLPSDRFSAERTGGSVSTLTIQRTQQEDSAVYLCASSLFASGNTGELFFGEGSRLTVL.

The rearrangement uses TRBV3-1 (or the pseudogene TRBV3-2) and TRBJ1-3, with D uncertain. The CDR3 is made up of 18 amino acids. Trimming took 2 bases from V and 0 from J, leaving 17 bases between them. CDR1 is LGHDT and CDR2 is YNNKEL in the germline V gene (reference sequence). This CDR3 reads CASSQFFAGEGSGNTIYF. The CDR3 region has the DNA TGTGCCAGCAGCCAATTCTTCGCGGGAGAAGGCTCTGGAAACACCATATATTTT.

The chain employs TRBV5-4 and TRBJ2-7, with 10 nucleotides matching TRBD2. Germline-derived CDR1 and CDR2 are SGHNT and YYREEE (reference sequence). Trimming took 4 bases from V and 6 from J; bases not matched to a gene: 13. This CDR3 has 16 residues. The CDR3 spells CASSQGPGTSDGEQYF. The DNA for the CDR3 is TGTGCCAGCAGCCAAGGGCCCGGGACTAGCGATGGCGAGCAGTACTTC. Drawing the rest from reference TRBV5-4 and TRBJ2-7, the complete variable domain is ETGVTQSPTHLIKTRGQQVTLRCSSQSGHNTVSWYQQALGQGPQFIFQYYREEENGRGNFPPRFSGLQFPNYSSELNVNALELDDSALYLCASSQGPGTSDGEQYFGPGTRLTVT.

The chain carries TRBV4-3 and TRBJ1-4; D remains ambiguous. The CDR3 has 14 amino acids. CDR1 is LGHNA, CDR2 YSLEER, per germline. With 0 bases removed from V and 8 bases from J, the gap between germline ends came to 10 bases. The CDR3 DNA is TGCGCCAGCAGCCAAGACTTCAGGTGGGAAAAACTGTTTTTT. This gives the protein CASSQDFRWEKLFF.

This chain connects TRBV19 to TRBJ1-4; D is unclear. The CDR3 sequence is 12 residues long. Per germline, CDR1 LNHDA and CDR2 SQIVND (reference sequence). V was clipped by 6 bases and J by 8 bases, with 10 bases between them. The CDR3 bases are TGTGCCAGTAGCCCTAGAGAGGAAAAACTGTTTTTT. This sequence encodes CASSPREEKLFF.

This rearrangement joins TRBV5-1 to TRBJ1-2, with D perhaps TRBD1 (5 bases). V lost 9 bases and J lost 5, with 14 bases in between. Germline V gene sequence: CDR1 SGHRS, CDR2 YFSETQ. The CDR3 spans 12 residues. CDR3 region: CATGGDDYGYTF. The DNA of the CDR3 is TGCGCCACCGGCGGGGACGATTATGGCTACACCTTC.

This sequence joins TRBV10-3 and TRBJ2-3; D is unclear. The CDR3 has 11 residues. Trimming left V 11 bases short and J 0 bases short, with 6 bases between. Germline lookup yields CDR1 ENHRY and CDR2 SYGVKD. The CDR3 DNA is TGTGCCTCAACTAGCACAGATACGCAGTATTTT. Amino acids: CASTSTDTQYF.

The genes are TRBV18 and TRBJ2-7, with D hard to call. This CDR3 is built from 12 residues. Trimming removed 6 bases at V and 2 bases at J, with 8 bases between. Germline-derived CDR1 and CDR2 are KGHSH and LQKENI. CDR3 residues: CASSPDTYEQYF. CDR3 DNA: TGTGCCAGCTCTCCTGACACCTACGAGCAGTACTTC.

The V call is TRBV7-8, the J call TRBJ1-5; possible D gene TRBD1, 5 bases. The V end was cut by 5 bases, the J end by 0 bases, with 14 bases between. CDR1 and CDR2 (germline): SGHVS, FQNEAQ. The CDR3 runs 16 residues. The CDR3 loop is CASSPGTQNSNQPQHF. The CDR3 nucleotides are TGTGCCAGCAGCCCCGGGACTCAAAATAGCAATCAGCCCCAGCATTTT. Based on the CDR3 plus reference TRBV7-8 and TRBJ1-5, the full variable domain is GAGVSQSPRYKVAKRGQDVALRCDPISGHVSLFWYQQALGQGPEFLTYFQNEAQLDKSGLPSDRFFAERPEGSVSTLKIQRTQQEDSAVYLCASSPGTQNSNQPQHFGDGTRLSIL.

The rearrangement uses TRBV24-1 and TRBJ2-1; 7 nucleotides match TRBD2. With V trimmed by 2 bases and J by 4 bases, 4 bases remained unmatched. Germline V gives CDR1 KGHDR, CDR2 SFDVKD. The CDR3 sequence is 15 residues long. This CDR3 reads CATSDYGTTYNEQFF. Here the CDR3 DNA reads TGTGCCACCAGTGATTACGGGACTACTTACAATGAGCAGTTCTTC.

The rearrangement links TRBV5-5 to TRBJ1-2; D is unclear. Looked up from germline, CDR1 is SGHKS and CDR2 is YYEKEE (reference sequence). The CDR3 spans 17 residues. V lost 4 bases and J lost 0, with 19 bases in between. The chain's CDR3 is CASSPSPAGLTNYGYTF. The DNA for the CDR3 is TGTGCCAGCAGCCCTTCGCCGGCAGGCCTAACTAACTATGGCTACACCTTC. The entire variable domain, with the rest obtained from reference TRBV5-5 and TRBJ1-2, is as follows: DAGVTQSPTHLIKTRGQQVTLRCSPISGHKSVSWYQQVLGQGPQFIFQYYEKEERGRGNFPDRFSARQFPNYSSELNVNALLLGDSALYLCASSPSPAGLTNYGYTFGSGTRLTVV.

This clone was detected once. The CDR3 DNA is TGTGCCAGTAGTACGGCAGCGGGAGGGAGGGAGACCCAGTACTTC. The encoded protein is CASSTAAGGRETQYF. The genes are TRBV19 and TRBJ2-5, with 10 bases that match TRBD2. There are 15 residues in the CDR3. Germline loops: CDR1 LNHDA, CDR2 SQIVND (reference sequence). V lost 4 bases, J lost 5 bases, and 7 bases stayed unmatched.

This sequence joins TRBV12-3 or TRBV12-4 and TRBJ1-1; no clear D gene. The CDR3 contains 13 residues. V was clipped by 2 bases and J by 4 bases, with 8 bases between them. CDR3: CASSLREGTEAFF. CDR3 nucleotide sequence: TGTGCCAGCAGTTTAAGGGAGGGCACTGAAGCTTTCTTT.

The chain uses TRBV11-2 and TRBJ1-2, with 8 bases that match TRBD1. This CDR3 is built from 18 residues. The V gene's germline CDR1 is SGHAT and CDR2 FQNNGV. J lost 4 bases, V lost 0 bases, and 13 bases had no gene match. The DNA for the CDR3 is TGTGCCAGCAGCTTAGATCTTGGACAGGGCGTAGCCTTCTATGGCTACACCTTC. This translates into CASSLDLGQGVAFYGYTF.

The V call is TRBV4-3, the J call TRBJ2-1; 7 nucleotides align to TRBD2. Germline V lookup: CDR1 LGHNA, CDR2 YSLEER. V trimming: 0 bases; J trimming: 7 bases; junction bases outside the gene matches: 6. This CDR3 comprises 15 residues. CDR3 in DNA: TGCGCCAGCAGCCAAGACCGGGGGGTAGGGAATGAGCAGTTCTTC. Its translation is CASSQDRGVGNEQFF.

This clone was seen a few times. This rearrangement joins TRBV3-1 (or the pseudogene TRBV3-2) to TRBJ1-3; a weak D match, TRBD1 (5 bases). Germline CDR1 LGHDT, CDR2 YNNKEL (reference sequence). The CDR3 is 13 residues long. The V end was cut by 1 base, the J end by 4 bases, with 5 bases between. CDR3 protein: CASSQGQGNTIYF. The CDR3 DNA reads as TGTGCCAGCAGCCAAGGACAGGGAAACACCATATATTTT.

The J gene is TRBJ2-3, the V gene TRBV21-1; TRBD2 is taken as the D call from the table, unchecked against the DNA. TRBV21-1 is tagged as a pseudogene. The CDR3 length is 16 residues. CDR3 sequence: CASSTILAGVADTQYF. CDR3 in DNA: TGTGCCAGCAGCACAATACTAGCGGGAGTCGCAGATACGCAGTATTTT.

This clone turned up a few times. This sequence joins TRBV6-6 and TRBJ1-3; D gene ambiguous. This CDR3 is 16 amino acids long. Deletions cut 0 bases from V and 4 bases from J, with 13 bases between. Germline V lookup: CDR1 MNHNY, CDR2 SVGAGI (reference sequence). This CDR3 is CASSYSRRGSGNTIYF. The CDR3 bases are TGTGCCAGCAGTTACTCGAGACGCGGGTCCGGAAACACCATATATTTT.

This clone appeared a single time. The rearrangement uses TRBV5-1 and TRBJ1-3, with D tentatively TRBD1 (6 bases). Trimming left V 3 bases short and J 0 bases short, with 10 bases between. The germline gives CDR1 SGHRS, CDR2 YFSETQ. This CDR3 region has 15 residues. CDR3 sequence: CASSSTGNSGNTIYF. The CDR3 DNA reads as TGCGCCAGCAGCTCGACAGGCAACTCTGGAAACACCATATATTTT.

This clone occurred once. This chain links TRBV13 with TRBJ1-3; D is ambiguous. The CDR3 spans 15 residues. CDR1 is PRHDT and CDR2 is FYEKMQ in the germline V gene (reference sequence). V was trimmed by 2 bases and J by 0 bases, leaving 8 bases between them. CDR3 in DNA: TGTGCCAGCAGCTTACGACATTCCTCTGGAAACACCATATATTTT. Its translation: CASSLRHSSGNTIYF.

This chain uses TRBV4-2 with TRBJ2-1; perhaps TRBD1 as D (5 bases). The CDR3 length is 15 residues. Germline V gives CDR1 LGHNA, CDR2 YNFKEQ. V was cut by 4 bases and J by 0 bases, with 10 bases left in between. The CDR3 loop is CASSPTDSSYNEQFF. CDR3 coding DNA: TGTGCCAGCAGCCCGACCGACAGCTCCTACAATGAGCAGTTCTTC.

The chain uses TRBV28 and TRBJ2-2; D is unresolved. CDR3 length equals 13 residues. Looked up from germline, CDR1 is MDHEN and CDR2 is SYDVKM. V was trimmed by 3 bases and J by 1 base, leaving 3 bases between them. The CDR3 DNA reads TGTGCCAGCAGTTTTAGGAACACCGGGGAGCTGTTTTTT. This sequence encodes CASSFRNTGELFF.